The 5 T cell receptor beta chains given below trace back to one sample, sequenced in a study of CD8+ T cells in alopecia areata (dated by TCRdb to 2016 to 2018). Library preparation was by the immunoSEQ multiplex PCR assay. To provide template for TCR sequencing, every sample had RNA extracted and reverse transcribed into cDNA. TCRdb re-hosts the immuneACCESS table, in-frame sequences only. Its copies lack some clones; in the studies checked, an unresolved V gene accounts for under half of them, and the cause for the rest is not known. This sample includes roughly 260,000 clones, and none of them was observed just once. Less than 1.5% of the sample is in the top ten clones. Cells from mouse cutaneous lymph nodes were pooled, stained for CD4, CD8alpha, NKG2D, NKG2ACE and other markers, and then sorted on a BD Influx. The sequenced sample consisted of CD4+ T cells sorted from a lymph node. Receptors originate from a C3H/HeJ mouse with alopecia areata. This strain possesses the MHC haplotype H2-k.

This clone was seen a handful of times. Gene labels here are mouse ones. The read halts 4 residues ahead of the CDR3 end, with the missing end drawn from the germline J gene. In the same sample, other DNA sequences code for this CDR3. V gene TRBV13-2 combines with J gene TRBJ2-7; D call uncertain. The CDR3 is 13 residues long. V lost 2 bases and J lost 0, with 6 bases in between. Germline V gene lookup returns CDR1 NNHNN and CDR2 SYGAGS (reference sequence). The sequenced part of the CDR3 DNA is TGTGCCAGCGGTGACCCTGGCTCCTAT. This translates into CASGDPGSY. The CDR3 in full is CASGDPGSYEQYF.

This clone appeared a few times. Mouse gene names and germline throughout. The missing CDR3 end, 4 residues past where the read stops, is filled in from the germline J gene. This rearrangement joins TRBV5 to TRBJ2-5, with D possibly being TRBD1 (6 bases). The CDR3 sequence is 16 residues long. Germline assignment: CDR1 LGHNA and CDR2 YNLKQL (reference sequence). Trimming took 6 bases from V and 1 from J, leaving 17 bases between them. The DNA read from the CDR3 is TGTGCCAGCAGGCGTCAGGGGAGGGGAGACCAAGAC. It codes for CASRRQGRGDQD. The full CDR3 reads CASRRQGRGDQDTQYF.

In regard to this clone: Gene names refer to mouse genes. The missing CDR3 end, 4 residues past where the read stops, is filled in from the germline J gene. This chain connects TRBV13-1 to TRBJ2-5, with a tentative D call TRBD1 (7 bases). Germline V lookup: CDR1 NSHNY, CDR2 SYGAGN. The CDR3 totals 16 residues. CDR3 sequence: CASSAMPPPGGDTQYF. CDR3 bases read: TGTGCCAGCAGTGCGATGCCCCCCCCAGGGGGGGAC.

On this clone: Gene and germline names: mouse. The sequence runs out 4 residues before the end of the CDR3; the remainder is reconstructed from the germline J gene. The rearrangement joins TRBV13-2 to TRBJ2-4, with D possibly being TRBD1 (5 bases). This CDR3 region has 14 residues. The V gene's germline CDR1 is NNHNN and CDR2 SYGAGS (reference sequence). Partial CDR3 DNA: TGTGCCAGCGGTGATGAGGGGAAGGGAAAC. Its protein product is CASGDEGKGN. The CDR3, in full, reads CASGDEGKGNTLYF.

About this clone itself: A much larger clone is a single base away; this may be a read error. Mouse germline and gene names are used. The read terminates 4 residues ahead of where the CDR3 ends, so the germline J gene completes it. This rearrangement joins TRBV13-1 to TRBJ2-2; 7 bases align to TRBD1. From germline, CDR1 is NSHNY and CDR2 SYGAGN. This CDR3 has 14 residues. Trimming took 5 bases from V and 2 from J; bases not matched to a gene: 3. The CDR3 sequence: CASSQTGNTGQLYF. CDR3 DNA, as far as it was read: TGTGCCAGCAGCCAGACAGGGAACACCGGG.